These 2 T cell receptor beta chains were sequenced from one sample in a study of T cell changes during pregnancy in multiple sclerosis. Assay used: immunoSEQ multiplex PCR; TCRdb lists only in-frame clones, some missing. The sample shows under 80,000 clones, around 94% of them seen only once. Sequencing used peripheral blood, obtained in the third trimester of pregnancy. The receptors stem from a female donor with multiple sclerosis, enrolled in a pregnancy study.

The chain carries TRBV9 and TRBJ1-2; D is undetermined. There are 15 residues in the CDR3. V was cut by 1 base and J by 0 bases, with 10 bases left in between. Germline V gene data show CDR1 as SGDLS and CDR2 as YYNGEE. CDR3 amino acids: CASSVSQTSNYGYTF. The CDR3 coding sequence is TGTGCCAGCAGCGTATCTCAGACTTCTAACTATGGCTACACCTTC.

The chain joins TRBV6-6 to TRBJ2-7; a weak D match, TRBD1 (5 bases). V was pared by 0 bases and J by 0 bases, with 6 bases between. This CDR3 region has 14 residues. In germline, CDR1 is MNHNY, CDR2 SVGAGI (reference sequence). CDR3 nucleotides: TGTGCCAGCAGTTACTCTGGGGCCTCCTACGAGCAGTACTTC. Residues: CASSYSGASYEQYF.